This T cell receptor (beta chain) was sequenced during a study of identical twins. This clonotype has only a few counts. Its antigen is not known. The CDR3 runs 14 residues. V was trimmed by 5 bases and J by 2 bases, leaving 13 bases between them. Per germline, CDR1 SGHRS and CDR2 YFSETQ. Study observations and caveats: Zero-insertion findings could be partly confounded by invariant cells (MAIT and iNKT cells). When twins shared out-of-frame alpha sequences, those sequences had excess low generation probability. Monozygotic twins shared more out-of-frame TCR alpha than recombination models predicted.

TCRdb passed the 5' RACE reads through MiXCR, listing each CDR3 protein once. The sample includes approximately 530,000 distinct CDR3 sequences, 20% to 25% of them seen just once. This sample was also put to use in a study of yellow fever vaccine responses in identical twins.

The sequence came from a woman aged 18-30 years in good health. The chain joins TRBV5-1 to TRBJ2-5, with D maybe TRBD1 (5 bases). Sequenced input: CD4+ T cells sorted from blood. CDR3 in amino acids: CASRSRQLQETQYF. CDR3 DNA: TGCGCCAGCAGGTCAAGACAGCTTCAAGAGACCCAGTACTTC.